Each of the 13 T cell receptor beta chains below was sequenced from the same sample in a study of cytomegalovirus exposure and HLA in healthy donors. Researchers ran the PCR with 60 Vbeta and 13 Jbeta primers. The table came from immunoSEQ multiplex PCR; TCRdb's copy has only in-frame clones and leaves some out. The sample holds under 100,000 clones, about 86% seen once. Sequenced input: PBMCs. The receptors stem from a woman in her 70s in good health and CMV-seropositive.

This clone was recorded only once. The rearrangement uses TRBV18 and TRBJ2-3; 8 nucleotides align to TRBD2. Germline V CDR1 and CDR2: KGHSH, LQKENI. The length of the CDR3 is 17 residues. V lost 1 base to trimming and J lost 4 bases; unmatched junction nucleotides: 10. In DNA form, the CDR3 reads TGTGCCAGCTCACCACTTCCCGCGGGAGGTTGGGCAGATACGCAGTATTTT. Amino acids: CASSPLPAGGWADTQYF.

This rearrangement joins TRBV27 to TRBJ2-1; TRBD2 aligns across 7 bases. Germline V gene data show CDR1 as MNHEY and CDR2 as SMNVEV (reference sequence). With V trimmed by 1 base and J by 11 bases, 2 bases remained unmatched. CDR3 length: 12 amino acids. The CDR3 DNA reads TGTGCCAGCAGTTTATGGGGGGGACAGCAGTTCTTC. It is translated as CASSLWGGQQFF.

The chain recombines TRBV2 with TRBJ2-7, with D tentatively TRBD1 (6 bases). This CDR3 is built from 12 residues. The germline V gene has CDR1 SNHLY and CDR2 FYNNEI. V lost 6 bases and J 5 bases, leaving 11 bases between the germline ends. The CDR3 DNA reads TGTGCCAGCAGGGCTCAGGGGAACGAGCAGTACTTC. Amino acids: CASRAQGNEQYF. The whole variable domain, remainder taken from reference TRBV2 and TRBJ2-7, is EPEVTQTPSHQVTQMGQEVILRCVPISNHLYFYWYRQILGQKVEFLVSFYNNEISEKSEIFDDQFSVERPDGSNFTLKIRSTKLEDSAMYFCASRAQGNEQYFGPGTRLTVT.

The chain is built from TRBV29-1 and TRBJ1-3, with a weak D call TRBD1 (5 bases). Trimming shortened V by 7 bases and J by 4 bases, and 14 bases separated the two germline ends. This CDR3 spans 13 amino acids. Per germline, CDR1 SQVTM and CDR2 ANQGSEA. Here the CDR3 reads CSARRGGGNTIYF. CDR3 sequence (DNA): TGCAGCGCCCGAAGGGGTGGAGGAAACACCATATATTTT. Filled out from reference TRBV29-1 and TRBJ1-3, the complete variable domain reads SAVISQKPSRDICQRGTSLTIQCQVDSQVTMMFWYRQQPGQSLTLIATANQGSEATYESGFVIDKFPISRPNLTFSTLTVSNMSPEDSSIYLCSARRGGGNTIYFGEGSWLTVV.

The V gene is TRBV7-2, the J gene TRBJ2-7; TRBD1 might be the D (5 bases). The CDR3 length is 14 residues. The germline gives CDR1 SGHTA, CDR2 FQGNSA. V lost 1 base to trimming and J lost 7 bases, with 14 bases between them. CDR3 in amino acids: CASSLEVGVSEQYF. CDR3 in DNA: TGTGCCAGCAGCTTAGAAGTAGGGGTTAGTGAGCAGTACTTC.

J is TRBJ2-7 and V is TRBV2; D possibly corresponds to TRBD1 (6 bases). Germline CDR1 SNHLY, CDR2 FYNNEI. CDR3 size: 15 residues. Deletions cut 4 bases from V and 5 bases from J, with 18 bases between. CDR3: CASSVMGAETNEQYF. In nucleotides, the CDR3 is TGTGCCAGCAGTGTAATGGGGGCCGAGACGAACGAGCAGTACTTC.

With respect to this clone: The sample carries other DNA sequences with the same CDR3. The chain uses TRBV29-1 and TRBJ1-5; D is undetermined. Trimming cost V 4 bases and J 0 bases, with 7 bases left between them. The germline V gene has CDR1 SQVTM and CDR2 ANQGSEA. The CDR3 is made up of 13 amino acids. CDR3: CSVAGNSNQPQHF. In DNA form, the CDR3 reads TGCAGCGTTGCCGGGAATAGCAATCAGCCCCAGCATTTT.

The chain uses TRBV21-1 and TRBJ2-3; the D call TRBD1 from the table was never checked on the DNA. TRBV21-1 is a listed pseudogene. CDR3 length: 16 amino acids. CDR3 protein: CASSKDSDTSTDTQYF. CDR3 bases: TGTGCCAGCAGCAAAGACAGTGATACTAGCACAGATACGCAGTATTTT.

V gene TRBV11-2 combines with J gene TRBJ2-1; D might be TRBD2 (5 bases). V was pared by 3 bases and J by 5 bases, with 11 bases between. The CDR3 covers 14 residues. CDR1 is SGHAT, CDR2 FQNNGV, per germline. CDR3 region: CASSFSRDDNEQFF. The CDR3, as DNA: TGTGCCAGCAGCTTTTCGAGGGATGACAATGAGCAGTTCTTC.

J is TRBJ1-1 and V is TRBV18; 7 nucleotides match TRBD1. J gave up 8 bases and V 6 bases, and 3 bases lay outside the gene matches. Germline loops: CDR1 KGHSH, CDR2 LQKENI. The CDR3 runs 11 residues. The CDR3 DNA reads TGTGCCAGCTCCCAGGACAGGGAAGCTTTCTTT. Protein product: CASSQDREAFF.

The rearrangement joins TRBV25-1 to TRBJ2-7; D is perhaps TRBD1 (5 bases). Trimming left V 2 bases short and J 1 base short, with 9 bases between. CDR3 length: 14 amino acids. Germline loops: CDR1 MGHDK, CDR2 SYGVNS. This chain's CDR3 is CASSEADSSYEQYF. The CDR3 region has the DNA TGTGCCAGCAGTGAAGCCGACAGTTCCTACGAGCAGTACTTC.

The DNA of the CDR3 is TGTGCCAGCACCACTCACCGGGACAGGGGCATCTCTGGGGCCAACGTCCTGACTTTC. Translation gives CASTTHRDRGISGANVLTF. The V gene is TRBV28, the J gene TRBJ2-6; 10 bases match TRBD1. J was trimmed by 0 bases and V by 7 bases; bases with no gene match: 12. The germline V gene has CDR1 MDHEN and CDR2 SYDVKM. The CDR3 contains 19 residues.

This chain joins TRBV6-6 and TRBJ2-2; the match to TRBD1 covers 8 bases. Germline-derived CDR1 and CDR2 are MNHNY and SVGAGI (reference sequence). This CDR3 is built from 15 residues. The V and J ends lost 5 bases and 0 bases, in that order; junction bases with no gene match: 2. The CDR3 spells CASSPGGTNTGELFF. As DNA, the CDR3 is TGTGCCAGCAGTCCAGGGGGCACGAACACCGGGGAGCTGTTTTTT.